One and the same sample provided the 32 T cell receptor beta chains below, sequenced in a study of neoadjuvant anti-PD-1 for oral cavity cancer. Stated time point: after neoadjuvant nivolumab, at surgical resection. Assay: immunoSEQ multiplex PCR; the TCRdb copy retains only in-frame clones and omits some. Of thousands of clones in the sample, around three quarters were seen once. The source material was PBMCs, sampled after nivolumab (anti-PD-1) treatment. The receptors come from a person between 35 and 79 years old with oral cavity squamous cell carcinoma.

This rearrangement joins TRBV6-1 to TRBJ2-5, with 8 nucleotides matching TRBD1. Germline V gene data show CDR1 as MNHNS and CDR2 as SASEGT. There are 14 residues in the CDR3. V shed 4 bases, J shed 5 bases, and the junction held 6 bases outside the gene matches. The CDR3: CASSGSGGLETQYF. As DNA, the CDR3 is TGTGCCAGCAGTGGTTCAGGGGGCCTGGAGACCCAGTACTTC.

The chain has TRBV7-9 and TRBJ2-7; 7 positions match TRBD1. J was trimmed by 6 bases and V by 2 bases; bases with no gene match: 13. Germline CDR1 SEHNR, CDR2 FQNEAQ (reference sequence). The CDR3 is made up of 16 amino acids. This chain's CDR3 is CASSLRIGDRETEQYF. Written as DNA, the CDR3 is TGTGCCAGCAGCTTAAGAATTGGAGACAGGGAGACCGAGCAGTACTTC.

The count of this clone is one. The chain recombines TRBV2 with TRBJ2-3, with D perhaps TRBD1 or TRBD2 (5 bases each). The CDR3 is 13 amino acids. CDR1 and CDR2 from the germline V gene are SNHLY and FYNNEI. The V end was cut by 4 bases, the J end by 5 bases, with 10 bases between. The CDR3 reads CASSAGALDTQYF. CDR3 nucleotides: TGTGCCAGCAGTGCCGGGGCCCTAGATACGCAGTATTTT.

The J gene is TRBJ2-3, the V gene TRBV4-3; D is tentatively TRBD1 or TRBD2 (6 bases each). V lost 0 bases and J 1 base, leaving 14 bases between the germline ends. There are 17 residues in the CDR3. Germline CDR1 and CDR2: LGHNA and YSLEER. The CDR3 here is CASSQDLWGAGTDTQYF. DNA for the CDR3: TGCGCCAGCAGCCAAGATCTTTGGGGGGCGGGCACAGATACGCAGTATTTT.

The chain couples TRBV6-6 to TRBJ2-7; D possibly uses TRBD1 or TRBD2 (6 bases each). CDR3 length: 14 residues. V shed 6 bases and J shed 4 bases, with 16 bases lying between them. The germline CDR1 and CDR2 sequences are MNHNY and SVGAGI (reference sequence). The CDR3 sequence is CASRMAGGEYEQYF. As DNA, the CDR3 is TGTGCCAGCAGAATGGCCGGGGGCGAGTACGAGCAGTACTTC.

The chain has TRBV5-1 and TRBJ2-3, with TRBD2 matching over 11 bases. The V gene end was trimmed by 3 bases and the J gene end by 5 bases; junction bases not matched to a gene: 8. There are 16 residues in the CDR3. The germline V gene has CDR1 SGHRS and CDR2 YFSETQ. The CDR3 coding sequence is TGCGCCAGCAGCTCTGTAGCGGGGGGGGCGAGAGATACGCAGTATTTT. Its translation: CASSSVAGGARDTQYF.

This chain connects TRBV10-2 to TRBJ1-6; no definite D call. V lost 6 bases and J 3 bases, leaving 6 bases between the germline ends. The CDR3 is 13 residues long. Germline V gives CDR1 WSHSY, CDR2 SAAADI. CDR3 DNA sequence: TGCGCCAGCAGGGGCGACTATAATTCACCCCTCCACTTT. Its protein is CASRGDYNSPLHF.

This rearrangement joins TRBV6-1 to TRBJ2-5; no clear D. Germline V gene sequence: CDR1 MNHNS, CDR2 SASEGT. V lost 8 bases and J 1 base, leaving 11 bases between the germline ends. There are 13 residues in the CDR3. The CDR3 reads CASRRRIQETQYF. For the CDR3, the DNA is TGTGCCAGCCGGAGACGGATCCAAGAGACCCAGTACTTC.

The CDR3 sequence is CASGGNEDGELFF. In DNA form, the CDR3 reads TGTGCCAGCGGAGGGAACGAAGACGGGGAGCTGTTTTTT. The J gene is TRBJ2-2, the V gene TRBV6-5, with D possibly TRBD2 on 6 matching bases. Trimming left V 8 bases short and J 7 bases short, with 14 bases between. This CDR3 is built from 13 residues. Per germline, CDR1 MNHEY and CDR2 SVGAGI.

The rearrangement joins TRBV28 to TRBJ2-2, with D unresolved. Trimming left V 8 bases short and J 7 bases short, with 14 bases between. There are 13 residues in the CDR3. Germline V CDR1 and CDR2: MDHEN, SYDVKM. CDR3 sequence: CASPSPYNGELFF. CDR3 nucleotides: TGTGCCAGCCCCTCCCCCTACAACGGGGAGCTGTTTTTT.

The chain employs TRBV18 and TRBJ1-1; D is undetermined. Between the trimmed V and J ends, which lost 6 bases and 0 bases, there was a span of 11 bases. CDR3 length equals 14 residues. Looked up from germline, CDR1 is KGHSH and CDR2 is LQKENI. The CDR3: CASSQAQMNTEAFF. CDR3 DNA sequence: TGTGCCAGCTCGCAAGCCCAAATGAACACTGAAGCTTTCTTT.

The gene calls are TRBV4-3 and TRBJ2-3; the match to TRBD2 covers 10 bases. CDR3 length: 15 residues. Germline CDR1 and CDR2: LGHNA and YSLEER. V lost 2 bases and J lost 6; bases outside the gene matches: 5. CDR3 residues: CASSQKRGGLDTQYF. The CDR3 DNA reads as TGCGCCAGCAGCCAAAAGCGGGGGGGCCTGGATACGCAGTATTTT.

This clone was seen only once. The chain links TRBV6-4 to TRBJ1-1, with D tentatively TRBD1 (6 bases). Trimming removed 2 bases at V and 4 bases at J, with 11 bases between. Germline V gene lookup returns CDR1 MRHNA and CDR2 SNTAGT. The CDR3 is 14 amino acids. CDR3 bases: TGTGCCAGCAGTGACGGTGAAGGGGGCACTGAAGCTTTCTTT. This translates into CASSDGEGGTEAFF.

CDR3 sequence: CASSLVGASTDTQYF. The CDR3 nucleotides read TGTGCCAGCAGCTTGGTAGGGGCCTCAACAGATACGCAGTATTTT. The V and J genes are TRBV5-8 and TRBJ2-3; a possible D gene is TRBD1 (5 bases). Deletions cut 0 bases from V and 3 bases from J, with 11 bases between. Germline V gene data show CDR1 as SGHTS and CDR2 as YDEGEE. The CDR3 runs 15 residues.

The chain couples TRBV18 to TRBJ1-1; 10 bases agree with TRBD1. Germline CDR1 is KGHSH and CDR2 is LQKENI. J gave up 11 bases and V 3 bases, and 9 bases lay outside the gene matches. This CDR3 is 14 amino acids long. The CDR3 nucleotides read TGTGCCAGCTCACCTCCTCGACAGGGGGCCTTTGCTTTCTTT. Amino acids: CASSPPRQGAFAFF.

The DNA of the CDR3 is TGTGCCAGCAGGGAGGGGGGAGGAAGCCGCTACAATGAGCAGTTCTTC. Protein product: CASREGGGSRYNEQFF. V gene TRBV2 combines with J gene TRBJ2-1; D may correspond to TRBD1 or TRBD2 (6 bases each). V gave up 6 bases and J gave up 3 bases, with 18 bases separating them. Germline V gene data show CDR1 as SNHLY and CDR2 as FYNNEI. The CDR3 is made up of 16 amino acids.

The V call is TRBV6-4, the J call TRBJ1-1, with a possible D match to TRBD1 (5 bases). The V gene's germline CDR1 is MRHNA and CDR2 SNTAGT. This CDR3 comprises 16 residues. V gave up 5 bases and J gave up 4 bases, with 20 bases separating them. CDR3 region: CASSLRGGLEGTEAFF. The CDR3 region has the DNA TGTGCCAGCAGTCTTCGGGGGGGGTTGGAGGGCACTGAAGCTTTCTTT.

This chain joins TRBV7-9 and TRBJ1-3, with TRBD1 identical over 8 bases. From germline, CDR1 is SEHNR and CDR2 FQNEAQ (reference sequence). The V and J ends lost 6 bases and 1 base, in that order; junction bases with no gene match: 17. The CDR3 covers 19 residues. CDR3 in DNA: TGTGCCAGCAGTTCCAGAGGGACAGGAGGAGTCGTTTCTGGAAACACCATATATTTT. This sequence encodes CASSSRGTGGVVSGNTIYF. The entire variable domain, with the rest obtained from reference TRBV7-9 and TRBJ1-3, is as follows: DTGVSQNPRHKITKRGQNVTFRCDPISEHNRLYWYRQTLGQGPEFLTYFQNEAQLEKSRLLSDRFSAERPKGSFSTLEIQRTEQGDSAMYLCASSSRGTGGVVSGNTIYFGEGSWLTVV.

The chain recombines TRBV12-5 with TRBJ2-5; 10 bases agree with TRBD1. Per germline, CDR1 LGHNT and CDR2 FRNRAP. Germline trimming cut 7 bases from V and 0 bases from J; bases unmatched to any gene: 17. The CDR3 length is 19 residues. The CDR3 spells CASANRQGAALDHQETQYF. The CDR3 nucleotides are TGTGCTAGTGCCAACCGACAGGGGGCAGCGCTGGACCACCAAGAGACCCAGTACTTC. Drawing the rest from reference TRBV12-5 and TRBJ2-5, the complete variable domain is DARVTQTPRHKVTEMGQEVTMRCQPILGHNTVFWYRQTMMQGLELLAYFRNRAPLDDSGMPKDRFSAEMPDATLATLKIQPSEPRDSAVYFCASANRQGAALDHQETQYFGPGTRLLVL.

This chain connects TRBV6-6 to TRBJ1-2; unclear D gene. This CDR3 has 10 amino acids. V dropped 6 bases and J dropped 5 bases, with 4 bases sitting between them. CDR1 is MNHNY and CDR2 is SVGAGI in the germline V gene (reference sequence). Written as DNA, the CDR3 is TGTGCCAGCAGCCGTTATGGCTACACCTTC. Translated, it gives CASSRYGYTF.

The CDR3 loop is CASSEGGIPTYNEQFF. CDR3 DNA: TGTGCCAGCAGTGAAGGAGGCATTCCTACCTACAATGAGCAGTTCTTC. V gene TRBV25-1 combines with J gene TRBJ2-1; TRBD2 is a possible D gene (5 bases). The V end lost 2 bases, the J end lost 2 bases, and 13 bases lay between the germline ends. Germline V CDR1 and CDR2: MGHDK, SYGVNS. CDR3 length: 16 amino acids.

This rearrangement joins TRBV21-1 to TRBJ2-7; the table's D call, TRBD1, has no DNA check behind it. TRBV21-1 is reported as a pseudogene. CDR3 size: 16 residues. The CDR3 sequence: CASSKVPGQGPYEQYF. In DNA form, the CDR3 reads TGTGCCAGCAGCAAAGTCCCCGGACAGGGTCCCTACGAGCAGTACTTC.

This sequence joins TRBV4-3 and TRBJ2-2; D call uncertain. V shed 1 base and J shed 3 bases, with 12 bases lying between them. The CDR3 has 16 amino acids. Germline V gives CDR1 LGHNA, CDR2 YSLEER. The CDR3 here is CASSQVRAPHTGELFF. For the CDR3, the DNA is TGCGCCAGCAGCCAAGTCCGCGCGCCCCACACCGGGGAGCTGTTTTTT.

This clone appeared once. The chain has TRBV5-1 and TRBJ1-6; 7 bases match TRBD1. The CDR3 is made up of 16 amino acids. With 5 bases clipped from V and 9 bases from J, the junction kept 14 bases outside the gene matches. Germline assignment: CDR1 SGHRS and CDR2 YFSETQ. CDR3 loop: CASRVTGDGLGSPLHF. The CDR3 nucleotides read TGCGCCAGCAGAGTTACAGGGGATGGATTGGGTTCACCCCTCCACTTT. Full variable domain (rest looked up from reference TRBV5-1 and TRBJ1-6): KAGVTQTPRYLIKTRGQQVTLSCSPISGHRSVSWYQQTPGQGLQFLFEYFSETQRNKGNFPGRFSGRQFSNSRSEMNVSTLELGDSALYLCASRVTGDGLGSPLHFGNGTRLTVT.

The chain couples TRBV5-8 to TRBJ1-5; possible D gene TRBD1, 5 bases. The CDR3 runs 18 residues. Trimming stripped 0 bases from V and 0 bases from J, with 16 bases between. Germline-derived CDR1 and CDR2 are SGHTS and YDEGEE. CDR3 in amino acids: CASSLDRTGDDSNQPQHF. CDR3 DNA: TGTGCCAGCAGCTTGGATCGTACGGGGGACGATAGCAATCAGCCCCAGCATTTT.

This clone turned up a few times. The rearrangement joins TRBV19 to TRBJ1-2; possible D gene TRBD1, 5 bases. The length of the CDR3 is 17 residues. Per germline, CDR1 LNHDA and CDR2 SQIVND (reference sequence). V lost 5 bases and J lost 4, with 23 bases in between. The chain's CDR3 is CASSPRVGRVATYGYTF. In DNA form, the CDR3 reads TGTGCCAGTAGTCCCCGCGTGGGCAGGGTAGCGACCTATGGCTACACCTTC.

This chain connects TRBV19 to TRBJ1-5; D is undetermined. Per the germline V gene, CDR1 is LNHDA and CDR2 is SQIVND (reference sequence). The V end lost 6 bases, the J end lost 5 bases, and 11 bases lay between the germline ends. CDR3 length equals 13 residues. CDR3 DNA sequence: TGTGCCAGTAGGTTAGGGCATGATCAGCCCCAGCATTTT. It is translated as CASRLGHDQPQHF.

CDR3 in amino acids: CASSINRRNTEAFF. In DNA, the CDR3 is TGTGCCAGTAGTATAAACCGTCGGAACACTGAAGCTTTCTTT. The chain recombines TRBV19 with TRBJ1-1, with D hard to call. From germline, CDR1 is LNHDA and CDR2 SQIVND (reference sequence). CDR3 length equals 14 residues. V gave up 2 bases and J gave up 1 base, with 8 bases separating them.

CDR3 DNA sequence: TGTGCCAGCAGTTCCAGGGGAGGGAACATGAACACTGAAGCTTTCTTT. Translating gives CASSSRGGNMNTEAFF. V usage is TRBV6-6 and J usage is TRBJ1-1, with a weak D call TRBD1 (6 bases). Between the trimmed V and J ends, which lost 4 bases and 0 bases, there was a span of 15 bases. This CDR3 is built from 16 residues. CDR1 and CDR2 (germline): MNHNY, SVGAGI (reference sequence).

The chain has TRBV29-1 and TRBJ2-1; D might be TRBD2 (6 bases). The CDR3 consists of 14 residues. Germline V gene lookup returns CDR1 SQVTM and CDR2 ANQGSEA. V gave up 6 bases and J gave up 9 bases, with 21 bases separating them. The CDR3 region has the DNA TGCAGCGTCTACCGGGACTTCAGGTCCAGTGAGCAGTTCTTC. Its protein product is CSVYRDFRSSEQFF.

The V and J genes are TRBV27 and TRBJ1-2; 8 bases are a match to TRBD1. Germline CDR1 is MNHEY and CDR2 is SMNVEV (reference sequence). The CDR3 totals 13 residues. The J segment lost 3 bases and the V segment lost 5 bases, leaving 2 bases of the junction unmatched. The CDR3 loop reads CASSLDRDYGYTF. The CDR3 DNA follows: TGTGCCAGCAGTCTGGACAGGGACTATGGCTACACCTTC.

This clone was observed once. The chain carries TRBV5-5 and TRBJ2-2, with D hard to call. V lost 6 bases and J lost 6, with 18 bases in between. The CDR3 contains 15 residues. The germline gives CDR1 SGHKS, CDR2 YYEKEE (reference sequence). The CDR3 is CASTPRAGFSGELFF. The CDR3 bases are TGTGCCAGCACCCCCCGGGCTGGGTTCTCCGGGGAGCTGTTTTTT.